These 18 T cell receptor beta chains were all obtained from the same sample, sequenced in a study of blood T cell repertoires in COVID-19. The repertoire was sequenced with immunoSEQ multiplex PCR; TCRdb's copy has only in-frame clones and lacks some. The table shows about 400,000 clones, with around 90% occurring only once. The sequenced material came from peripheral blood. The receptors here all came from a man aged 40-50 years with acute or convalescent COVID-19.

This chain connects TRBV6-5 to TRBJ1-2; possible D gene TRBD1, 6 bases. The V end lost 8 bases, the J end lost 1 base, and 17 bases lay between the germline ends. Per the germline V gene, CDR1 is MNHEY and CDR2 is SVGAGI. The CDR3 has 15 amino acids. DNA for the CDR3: TGTGCCAGCCGGCGGACAGACCGATTTAACTATGGCTACACCTTC. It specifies CASRRTDRFNYGYTF.

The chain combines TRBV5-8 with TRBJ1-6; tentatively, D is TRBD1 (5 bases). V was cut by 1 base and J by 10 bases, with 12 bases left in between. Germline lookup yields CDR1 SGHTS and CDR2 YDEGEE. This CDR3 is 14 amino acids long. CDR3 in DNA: TGTGCCAGCAGCTTGACGCCGGGGGAGTCACCCCTCCACTTT. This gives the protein CASSLTPGESPLHF.

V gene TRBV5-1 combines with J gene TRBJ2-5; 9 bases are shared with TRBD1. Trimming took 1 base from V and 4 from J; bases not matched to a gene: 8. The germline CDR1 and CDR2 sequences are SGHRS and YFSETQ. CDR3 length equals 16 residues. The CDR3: CASSLPGQGGGETQYF. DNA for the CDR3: TGCGCCAGCAGCTTGCCGGGACAGGGAGGGGGAGAGACCCAGTACTTC.

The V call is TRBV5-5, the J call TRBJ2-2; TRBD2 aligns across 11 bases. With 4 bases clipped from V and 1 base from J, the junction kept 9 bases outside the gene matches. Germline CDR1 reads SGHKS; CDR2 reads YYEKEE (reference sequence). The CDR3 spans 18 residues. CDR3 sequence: CASSLPSGGSKNTGELFF. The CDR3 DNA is TGTGCCAGCAGCCTCCCTAGCGGGGGGTCCAAGAACACCGGGGAGCTGTTTTTT.

CDR3 residues: CASSFVLAGTFSYEQYF. The DNA of the CDR3 is TGTGCCAGCAGTTTTGTACTAGCGGGGACCTTCTCCTACGAGCAGTACTTC. The V and J genes are TRBV28 and TRBJ2-7, with TRBD2 matching over 10 bases. CDR1 MDHEN and CDR2 SYDVKM come from the germline V gene. The length of the CDR3 is 17 residues. J lost 0 bases, V lost 3 bases, and 8 bases had no gene match.

The CDR3 bases are TGTGCCAGCAGTTGGGGCCCGGGTCAGCCCCAGCATTTT. This encodes CASSWGPGQPQHF. The rearrangement joins TRBV6-5 to TRBJ1-5; D might be TRBD1 (5 bases). The ends were cut back, 4 bases at V and 6 bases at J, with 10 bases in the middle. The germline CDR1 and CDR2 sequences are MNHEY and SVGAGI. The CDR3 runs 13 residues.

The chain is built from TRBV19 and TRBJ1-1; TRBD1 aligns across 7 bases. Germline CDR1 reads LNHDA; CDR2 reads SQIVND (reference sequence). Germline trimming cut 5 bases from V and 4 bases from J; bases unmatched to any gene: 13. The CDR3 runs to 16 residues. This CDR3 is CASSLGDRVLSTEAFF. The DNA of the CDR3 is TGTGCCAGTAGTTTGGGAGACAGGGTTTTAAGCACTGAAGCTTTCTTT.

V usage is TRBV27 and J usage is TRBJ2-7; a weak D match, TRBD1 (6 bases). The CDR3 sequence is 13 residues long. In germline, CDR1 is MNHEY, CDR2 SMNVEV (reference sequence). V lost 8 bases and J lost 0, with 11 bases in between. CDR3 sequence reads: CASWGLSSYEQYF. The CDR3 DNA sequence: TGTGCCAGCTGGGGGCTCAGCTCCTACGAGCAGTACTTC.

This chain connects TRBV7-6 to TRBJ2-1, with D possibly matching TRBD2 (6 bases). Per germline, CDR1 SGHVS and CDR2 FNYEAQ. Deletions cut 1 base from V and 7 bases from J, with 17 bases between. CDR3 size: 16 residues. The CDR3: CASSLEEGWGPNEQFF. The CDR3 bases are TGTGCCAGCAGCTTAGAGGAGGGTTGGGGCCCTAATGAGCAGTTCTTC.

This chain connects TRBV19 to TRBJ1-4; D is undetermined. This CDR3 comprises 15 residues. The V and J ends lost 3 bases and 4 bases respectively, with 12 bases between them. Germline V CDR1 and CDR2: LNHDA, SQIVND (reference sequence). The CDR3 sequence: CASSISPTRNEKLFF. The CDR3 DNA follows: TGTGCCAGTAGTATCTCTCCGACTCGTAATGAAAAACTGTTTTTT.

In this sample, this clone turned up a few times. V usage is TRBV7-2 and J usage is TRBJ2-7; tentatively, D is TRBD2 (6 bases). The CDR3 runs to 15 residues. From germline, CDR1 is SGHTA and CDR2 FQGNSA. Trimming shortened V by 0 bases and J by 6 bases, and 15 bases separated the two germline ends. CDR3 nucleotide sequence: TGTGCCAGCAGCTTAGCGCGGGGCACAGGCTCCGAGCAGTACTTC. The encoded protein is CASSLARGTGSEQYF.

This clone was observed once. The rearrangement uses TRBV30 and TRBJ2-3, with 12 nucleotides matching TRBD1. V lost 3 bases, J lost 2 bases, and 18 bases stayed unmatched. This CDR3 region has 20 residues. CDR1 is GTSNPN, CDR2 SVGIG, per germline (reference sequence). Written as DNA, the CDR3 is TGTGCCTGGAGGGGTTTACCGGGACAGGGGGCGCCCAACCCCACAGATACGCAGTATTTT. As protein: CAWRGLPGQGAPNPTDTQYF.

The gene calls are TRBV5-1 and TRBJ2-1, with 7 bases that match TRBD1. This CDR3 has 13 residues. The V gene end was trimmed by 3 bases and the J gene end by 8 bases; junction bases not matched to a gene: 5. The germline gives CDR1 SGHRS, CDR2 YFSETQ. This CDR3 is CASSSNRGDEQFF. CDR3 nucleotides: TGCGCCAGCAGCTCGAACAGGGGCGATGAGCAGTTCTTC.

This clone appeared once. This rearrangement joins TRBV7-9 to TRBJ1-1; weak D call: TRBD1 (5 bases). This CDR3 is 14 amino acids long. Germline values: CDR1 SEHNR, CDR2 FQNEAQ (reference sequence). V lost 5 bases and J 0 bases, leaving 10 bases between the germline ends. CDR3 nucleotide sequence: TGTGCCAGCAGCACCAGGGTGATGAACACTGAAGCTTTCTTT. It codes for CASSTRVMNTEAFF. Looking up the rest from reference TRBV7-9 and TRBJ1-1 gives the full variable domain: DTGVSQNPRHKITKRGQNVTFRCDPISEHNRLYWYRQTLGQGPEFLTYFQNEAQLEKSRLLSDRFSAERPKGSFSTLEIQRTEQGDSAMYLCASSTRVMNTEAFFGQGTRLTVV.

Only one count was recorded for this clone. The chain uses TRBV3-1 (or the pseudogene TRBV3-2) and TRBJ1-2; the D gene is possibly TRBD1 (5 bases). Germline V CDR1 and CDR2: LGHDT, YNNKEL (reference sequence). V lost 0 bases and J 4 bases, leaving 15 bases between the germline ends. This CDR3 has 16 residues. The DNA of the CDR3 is TGTGCCAGCAGCCAAGAAGTGTCAGGGAAAGGCTATGGCTACACCTTC. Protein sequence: CASSQEVSGKGYGYTF.

CDR3 sequence (DNA): TGCGCCAGCAGCCGACAGGGGGGCGTCAATCAGCCCCAGCATTTT. Protein: CASSRQGGVNQPQHF. The chain employs TRBV5-1 and TRBJ1-5; 9 positions match TRBD1. The CDR3 contains 15 residues. After removal of 4 bases from V and 3 bases from J, the junction contained 5 bases not matched to a gene. CDR1 SGHRS and CDR2 YFSETQ come from the germline V gene.

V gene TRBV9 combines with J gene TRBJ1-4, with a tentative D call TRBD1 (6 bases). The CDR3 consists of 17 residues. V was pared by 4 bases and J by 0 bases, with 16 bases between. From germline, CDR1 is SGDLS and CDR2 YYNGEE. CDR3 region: CASSPRTAYATNEKLFF. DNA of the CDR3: TGTGCCAGCAGCCCTAGGACAGCCTATGCAACTAATGAAAAACTGTTTTTT.

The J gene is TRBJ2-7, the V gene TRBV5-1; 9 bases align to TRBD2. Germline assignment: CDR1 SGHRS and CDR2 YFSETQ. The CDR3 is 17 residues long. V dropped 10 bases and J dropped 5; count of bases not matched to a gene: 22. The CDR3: CASGRLGSGSSSNEQYF. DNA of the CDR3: TGCGCCTCCGGACGGCTAGGTAGCGGGAGTTCTTCGAACGAGCAGTACTTC.